Below are 18 T cell receptor beta chains sequenced from a single sample in a study of blood T cell repertoires in COVID-19 (dated by TCRdb to the early 2020s). The method behind the library was the immunoSEQ multiplex PCR assay. TCRdb took this table from immuneACCESS and kept in-frame rearrangements with V and J called. Such tables lack part of the clones; where checked against another copy, unresolved V genes explain under half of the gap, and the rest is unexplained. A total of 200,000 to 300,000 clones appear in this sample, about nine tenths of them only once. Around 1.7% of the sample is held by the ten biggest clonotypes. Sequencing was carried out using PBMCs or T cells enriched from blood (not recorded which). Every receptor here comes from a man in his forties who had recovered from COVID-19.

This clone was seen more than once but under ten times. J is TRBJ1-5 and V is TRBV6-5; D possibly corresponds to TRBD1 (5 bases). There are 14 residues in the CDR3. With 2 bases removed from V and 11 bases from J, the gap between germline ends came to 16 bases. In germline, CDR1 is MNHEY, CDR2 SVGAGI. The CDR3 sequence is CASSYKEGISAQHF. In nucleotides, the CDR3 is TGTGCCAGCAGTTACAAGGAGGGGATTAGCGCCCAGCATTTT.

J is TRBJ1-1 and V is TRBV2; tentatively, D is TRBD1 (6 bases). Germline V lookup: CDR1 SNHLY, CDR2 FYNNEI. Trimming removed 4 bases at V and 1 base at J, with 10 bases between. The CDR3 extends over 14 amino acids. The CDR3 DNA reads TGTGCCAGCAGTGGCGGGGGCCCGAACACTGAAGCTTTCTTT. Translating it yields CASSGGGPNTEAFF.

The chain has TRBV4-1 and TRBJ2-7, with D perhaps matching TRBD2 (7 bases). Trimming shortened V by 2 bases and J by 0 bases, and 17 bases separated the two germline ends. CDR3 size: 17 residues. Germline V CDR1 and CDR2: MGHRA, YSYEKL. Here the CDR3 DNA reads TGCGCCAGCAGCCAAAACAGAGGGAGGGGGACCTCCTACGAGCAGTACTTC. The encoded protein is CASSQNRGRGTSYEQYF.

This clone was observed once. J is TRBJ1-2 and V is TRBV30, with D maybe TRBD1 (6 bases). Trimming stripped 0 bases from V and 3 bases from J, with 20 bases between. Germline loops: CDR1 GTSNPN, CDR2 SVGIG (reference sequence). CDR3 length: 17 residues. CDR3 nucleotide sequence: TGTGCCTGGAGTGTACGGCGGGCCCGCCGACAGGACTATGGCTACACCTTC. Translation gives CAWSVRRARRQDYGYTF.

The CDR3 DNA reads as TGTGCCAGCAGCTTAAAGCCAGGGAAGAGTCATCAGCCCCAGCATTTT. It yields the protein CASSLKPGKSHQPQHF. The chain is built from TRBV7-2 and TRBJ1-5, with TRBD1 as a possible D gene (5 bases). Germline CDR1 reads SGHTA; CDR2 reads FQGNSA. Trimming took off 2 bases at V and 5 bases at J, with 16 bases between the two ends. The CDR3 is made up of 16 amino acids.

The rearrangement joins TRBV19 to TRBJ2-2; tentatively, D is TRBD2 (7 bases). V lost 4 bases to trimming and J lost 5 bases, with 20 bases between them. This CDR3 has 17 amino acids. CDR1 and CDR2 from the germline V gene are LNHDA and SQIVND (reference sequence). CDR3 in amino acids: CASSTLIEGGQTGELFF. Written as DNA, the CDR3 is TGTGCCAGTAGTACCCTAATCGAGGGGGGGCAAACCGGGGAGCTGTTTTTT. Supplemented by reference TRBV19 and TRBJ2-2, the full variable domain reads DGGITQSPKYLFRKEGQNVTLSCEQNLNHDAMYWYRQDPGQGLRLIYYSQIVNDFQKGDIAEGYSVSREKKESFPLTVTSAQKNPTAFYLCASSTLIEGGQTGELFFGEGSRLTVL.

This clone has more than one count but fewer than ten. This chain links TRBV18 with TRBJ1-2; no definite D call. Between the trimmed V and J ends, which lost 2 bases and 4 bases, there was a span of 20 bases. Germline loops: CDR1 KGHSH, CDR2 LQKENI. The CDR3 length is 17 residues. For the CDR3, the DNA is TGTGCCAGCTCACCAGGGGAGGCGGGTTCGAGTTCCTATGGCTACACCTTC. This sequence encodes CASSPGEAGSSSYGYTF.

V gene TRBV19 combines with J gene TRBJ2-3; D not resolved. The CDR3 has 13 amino acids. The V gene lost 6 bases and the J gene lost 2 bases, with 9 bases spanning the gap. Germline CDR1 LNHDA, CDR2 SQIVND (reference sequence). CDR3 nucleotide sequence: TGTGCCAGTAGCGGAGCTTTCACAGATACGCAGTATTTT. It translates to CASSGAFTDTQYF.

V gene TRBV10-3 combines with J gene TRBJ2-7; 9 bases map to TRBD1. Germline values: CDR1 ENHRY, CDR2 SYGVKD. The CDR3 spans 14 residues. V shed 6 bases, J shed 6 bases, and the junction held 9 bases outside the gene matches. The CDR3 nucleotides read TGTGCCATCAGAGAGGGGACAGGGTCCATCGAGCAGTACTTC. This translates into CAIREGTGSIEQYF.

V is TRBV30 and J is TRBJ2-5; D is unclear. The CDR3 loop spans 13 amino acids. Trimming removed 2 bases at V and 7 bases at J, with 14 bases between. Germline CDR1 is GTSNPN and CDR2 is SVGIG (reference sequence). The CDR3 spells CAWSSQEDGTQYF. In DNA form, the CDR3 reads TGTGCCTGGAGTTCCCAGGAAGATGGGACCCAGTACTTC.

The sample holds one count of this clone. The chain combines TRBV6-5 with TRBJ1-1, with a tentative D call TRBD1 (6 bases). Germline V CDR1 and CDR2: MNHEY, SVGAGI. Trimming pared 6 bases from V and 0 bases from J, leaving 11 bases between. CDR3 length: 14 residues. The CDR3 region is CASRWDTMNTEAFF. The CDR3 nucleotides are TGTGCCAGCAGATGGGACACAATGAACACTGAAGCTTTCTTT.

The rearrangement joins TRBV6-2 or TRBV6-3 to TRBJ1-4; D unresolved. The CDR3 covers 16 residues. Germline lookup yields CDR1 MNHEY and CDR2 SVGEGT. The V and J ends lost 6 bases and 1 base respectively, with 15 bases between them. The CDR3 region is CASSPDAAGTNEKLFF. The CDR3 DNA sequence: TGTGCCAGCAGCCCCGATGCGGCGGGAACTAATGAAAAACTGTTTTTT.

The J gene is TRBJ1-3, the V gene TRBV18, with unresolved D. The CDR3 is made up of 15 amino acids. V dropped 3 bases and J dropped 0 bases, with 9 bases sitting between them. Germline V gives CDR1 KGHSH, CDR2 LQKENI. This CDR3 reads CASSPDTFSGNTIYF. The CDR3 DNA sequence: TGTGCCAGCTCACCCGACACCTTCTCTGGAAACACCATATATTTT.

The chain recombines TRBV5-1 with TRBJ1-1; 9 positions agree with TRBD1. CDR3 size: 15 residues. Germline CDR1 is SGHRS and CDR2 is YFSETQ. Trimming cost V 9 bases and J 4 bases; bases outside gene matches: 13. The chain's CDR3 is CATSQLGQGGTEAFF. CDR3 DNA sequence: TGCGCCACCTCACAACTGGGACAGGGAGGCACTGAAGCTTTCTTT.

The CDR3: CASTRARFETQYF. The CDR3 region has the DNA TGTGCCAGCACCCGAGCTCGGTTCGAGACCCAGTACTTC. The J gene is TRBJ2-5, the V gene TRBV2; D remains unclear. Trimming took off 7 bases at V and 5 bases at J, with 14 bases between the two ends. Germline V lookup: CDR1 SNHLY, CDR2 FYNNEI. The CDR3 totals 13 residues.

This clone was detected only once. This sequence joins TRBV3-1 (or the pseudogene TRBV3-2) and TRBJ1-2, with D uncertain. Germline CDR1 LGHDT, CDR2 YNNKEL (reference sequence). V lost 5 bases, J lost 8 bases, and 21 bases lay in between. The CDR3 runs 15 residues. CDR3 sequence (DNA): TGTGCCAGCAGCTCGAGCGATGTCCTCGCGTGGGGCTACACCTTC. It encodes CASSSSDVLAWGYTF.

The rearrangement joins TRBV5-6 to TRBJ2-1; D may be TRBD2 (5 bases). CDR3 size: 13 residues. The germline V and J ends were trimmed by 2 bases and 9 bases, with 12 bases remaining between them. Per the germline V gene, CDR1 is SGHDT and CDR2 is YYEEEE. The CDR3: CASSLAVGGEQFF. The CDR3 DNA sequence: TGTGCCAGCAGCTTAGCGGTTGGCGGTGAGCAGTTCTTC.

In its sample, this clone was seen a few times. The CDR3 nucleotides read TGTGCCAGCAGTCGACAGGGGGCTAACAATCAGCCCCAGCATTTT. Translating it yields CASSRQGANNQPQHF. The chain combines TRBV2 with TRBJ1-5; 10 positions match TRBD1. The CDR3 is 15 residues long. Unmatched junction bases numbered 4, after V lost 5 bases and J lost 3 bases. Germline-derived CDR1 and CDR2 are SNHLY and FYNNEI.